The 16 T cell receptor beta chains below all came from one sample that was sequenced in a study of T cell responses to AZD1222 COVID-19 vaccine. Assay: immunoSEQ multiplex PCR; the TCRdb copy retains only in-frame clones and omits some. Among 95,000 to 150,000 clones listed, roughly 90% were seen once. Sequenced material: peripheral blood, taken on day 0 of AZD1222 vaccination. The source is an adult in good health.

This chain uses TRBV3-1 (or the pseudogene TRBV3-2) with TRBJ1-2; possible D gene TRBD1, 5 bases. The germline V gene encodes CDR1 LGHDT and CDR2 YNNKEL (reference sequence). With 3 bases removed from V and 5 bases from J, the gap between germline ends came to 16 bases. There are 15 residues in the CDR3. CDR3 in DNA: TGTGCCAGCAGCCAGATGGGGGGTGCAGGGTATGGCTACACCTTC. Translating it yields CASSQMGGAGYGYTF.

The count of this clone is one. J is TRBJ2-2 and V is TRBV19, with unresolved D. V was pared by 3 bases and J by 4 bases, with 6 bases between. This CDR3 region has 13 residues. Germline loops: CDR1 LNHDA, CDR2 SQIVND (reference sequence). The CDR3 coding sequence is TGTGCCAGTAGTATTCCGGGCACCGGGGAGCTGTTTTTT. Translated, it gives CASSIPGTGELFF. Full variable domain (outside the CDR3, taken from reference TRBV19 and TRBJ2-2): DGGITQSPKYLFRKEGQNVTLSCEQNLNHDAMYWYRQDPGQGLRLIYYSQIVNDFQKGDIAEGYSVSREKKESFPLTVTSAQKNPTAFYLCASSIPGTGELFFGEGSRLTVL.

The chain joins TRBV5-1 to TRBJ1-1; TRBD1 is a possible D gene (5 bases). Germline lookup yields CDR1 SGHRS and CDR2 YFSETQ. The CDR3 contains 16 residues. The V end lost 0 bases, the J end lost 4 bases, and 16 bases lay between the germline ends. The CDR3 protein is CASSLVGDLRSTEAFF. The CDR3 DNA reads TGCGCCAGCAGCTTGGTTGGGGACCTCAGGAGCACTGAAGCTTTCTTT.

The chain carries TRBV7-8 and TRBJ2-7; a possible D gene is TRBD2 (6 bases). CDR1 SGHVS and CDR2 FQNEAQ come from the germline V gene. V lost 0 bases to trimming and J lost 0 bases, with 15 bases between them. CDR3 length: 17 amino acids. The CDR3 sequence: CASSLALLAPSSYEQYF. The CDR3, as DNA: TGTGCCAGCAGCTTAGCACTTCTAGCGCCGAGCTCCTACGAGCAGTACTTC. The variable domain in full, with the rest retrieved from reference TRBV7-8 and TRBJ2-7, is GAGVSQSPRYKVAKRGQDVALRCDPISGHVSLFWYQQALGQGPEFLTYFQNEAQLDKSGLPSDRFFAERPEGSVSTLKIQRTQQEDSAVYLCASSLALLAPSSYEQYFGPGTRLTVT.

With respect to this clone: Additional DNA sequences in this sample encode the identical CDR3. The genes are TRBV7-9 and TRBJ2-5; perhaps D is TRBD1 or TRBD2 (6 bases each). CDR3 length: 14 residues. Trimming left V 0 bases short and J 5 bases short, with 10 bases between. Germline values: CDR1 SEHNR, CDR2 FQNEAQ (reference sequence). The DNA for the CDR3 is TGTGCCAGCAGCTTAGCGGGGGGCCGGGAGACCCAGTACTTC. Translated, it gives CASSLAGGRETQYF.

The CDR3 sequence is CASSYGTTGNQPQHF. CDR3 nucleotides: TGTGCCAGCAGTTACGGGACAACAGGCAATCAGCCCCAGCATTTT. V is TRBV6-6 and J is TRBJ1-5; possible D gene TRBD1, 6 bases. The CDR3 extends over 15 amino acids. From germline, CDR1 is MNHNY and CDR2 SVGAGI (reference sequence). Trimming removed 2 bases from V and 2 bases from J, with 10 bases in between.

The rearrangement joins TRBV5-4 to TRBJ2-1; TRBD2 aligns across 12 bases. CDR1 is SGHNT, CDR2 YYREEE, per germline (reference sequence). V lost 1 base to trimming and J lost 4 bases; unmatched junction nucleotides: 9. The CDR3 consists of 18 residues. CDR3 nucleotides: TGTGCCAGCAGCTTGTTATGGCTAGCGGGGGGGGATTACAATGAGCAGTTCTTC. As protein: CASSLLWLAGGDYNEQFF.

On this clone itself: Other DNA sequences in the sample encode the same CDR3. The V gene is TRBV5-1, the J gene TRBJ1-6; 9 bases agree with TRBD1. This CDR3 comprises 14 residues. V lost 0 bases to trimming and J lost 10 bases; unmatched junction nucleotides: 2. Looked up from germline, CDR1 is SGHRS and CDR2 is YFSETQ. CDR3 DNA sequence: TGCGCCAGCAGCTTGGGGGACAGGGACTCACCCCTCCACTTT. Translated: CASSLGDRDSPLHF.

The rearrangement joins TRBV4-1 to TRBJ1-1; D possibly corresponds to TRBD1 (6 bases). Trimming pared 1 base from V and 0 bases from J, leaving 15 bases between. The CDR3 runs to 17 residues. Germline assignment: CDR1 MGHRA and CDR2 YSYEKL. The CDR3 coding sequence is TGCGCCAGCAGCCAAGCCCTTCAGGGGTTCATGAACACTGAAGCTTTCTTT. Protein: CASSQALQGFMNTEAFF.

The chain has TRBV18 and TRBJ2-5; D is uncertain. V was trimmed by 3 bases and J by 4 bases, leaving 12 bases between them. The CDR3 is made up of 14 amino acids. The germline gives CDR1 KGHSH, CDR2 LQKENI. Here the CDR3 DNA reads TGTGCCAGCTCACCGGGCAGCGCCCGAGAGACCCAGTACTTC. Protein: CASSPGSARETQYF.

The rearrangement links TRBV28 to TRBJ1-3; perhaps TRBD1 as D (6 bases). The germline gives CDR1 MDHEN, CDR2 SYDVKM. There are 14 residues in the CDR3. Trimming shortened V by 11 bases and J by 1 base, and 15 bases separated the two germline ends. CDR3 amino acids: CAAVDRTSGNTIYF. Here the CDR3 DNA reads TGTGCCGCTGTTGACAGGACTTCTGGAAACACCATATATTTT.

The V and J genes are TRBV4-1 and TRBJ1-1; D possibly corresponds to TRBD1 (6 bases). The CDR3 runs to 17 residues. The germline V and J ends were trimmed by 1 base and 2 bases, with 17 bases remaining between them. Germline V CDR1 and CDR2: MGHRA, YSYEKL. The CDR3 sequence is CASSQATTTGPNTEAFF. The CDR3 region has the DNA TGCGCCAGCAGCCAAGCCACTACGACAGGACCAAACACTGAAGCTTTCTTT.

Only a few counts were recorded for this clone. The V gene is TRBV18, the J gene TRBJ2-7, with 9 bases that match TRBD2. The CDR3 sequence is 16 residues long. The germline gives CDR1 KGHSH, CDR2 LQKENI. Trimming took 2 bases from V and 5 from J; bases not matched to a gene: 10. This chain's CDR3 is CASSPYKTSGFHEQYF. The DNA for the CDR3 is TGTGCCAGCTCACCATATAAGACTAGCGGCTTCCACGAGCAGTACTTC.

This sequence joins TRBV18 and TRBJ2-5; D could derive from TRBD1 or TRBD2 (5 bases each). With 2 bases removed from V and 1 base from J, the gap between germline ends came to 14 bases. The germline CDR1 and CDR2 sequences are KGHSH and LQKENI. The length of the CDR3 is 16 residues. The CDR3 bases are TGTGCCAGCTCACCAAGTTCCGGGGCCATCCAAGAGACCCAGTACTTC. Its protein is CASSPSSGAIQETQYF.

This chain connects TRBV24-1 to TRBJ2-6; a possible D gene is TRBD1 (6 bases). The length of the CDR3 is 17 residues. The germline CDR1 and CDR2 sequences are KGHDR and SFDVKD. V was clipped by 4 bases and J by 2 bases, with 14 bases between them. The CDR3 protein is CATSESGVGTGANVLTF. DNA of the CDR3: TGTGCCACCAGTGAGTCAGGGGTGGGCACTGGGGCCAACGTCCTGACTTTC.

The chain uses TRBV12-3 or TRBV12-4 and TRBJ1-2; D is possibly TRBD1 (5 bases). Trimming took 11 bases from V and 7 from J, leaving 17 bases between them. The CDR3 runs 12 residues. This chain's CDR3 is CAQSSGQSGYTF. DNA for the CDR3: TGTGCCCAGAGCTCGGGGCAAAGTGGCTACACCTTC.